These 18 T cell receptor beta chains were sequenced from one sample in a study of somatic mutations in cytotoxic T cells in rheumatoid arthritis. Assay used: immunoSEQ multiplex PCR; TCRdb lists only in-frame clones, some missing. The sample has roughly 14,000 clones, about 77% seen once; the top ten hold roughly 22%. The sequenced sample was CD8+ T cells sorted from blood. These receptors came from an adult with rheumatoid arthritis.

The chain combines TRBV4-1 with TRBJ1-2, with TRBD1 as a possible D gene (5 bases). This CDR3 has 15 amino acids. V was trimmed by 4 bases and J by 0 bases, leaving 12 bases between them. Germline V gene lookup returns CDR1 MGHRA and CDR2 YSYEKL. This CDR3 reads CASSLQAGANYGYTF. The CDR3 DNA reads TGCGCCAGCAGCCTCCAGGCGGGGGCTAACTATGGCTACACCTTC.

This clone turned up a few times. V gene TRBV6-1 combines with J gene TRBJ2-7, with TRBD1 identical over 8 bases. The CDR3 is 15 residues long. Germline trimming cut 7 bases from V and 0 bases from J; bases unmatched to any gene: 8. Germline CDR1 reads MNHNS; CDR2 reads SASEGT. This CDR3 reads CASTPDRESSYEQYF. CDR3 nucleotides: TGTGCCAGCACCCCGGACAGGGAGAGCTCCTACGAGCAGTACTTC.

V is TRBV2 and J is TRBJ2-1; D possibly corresponds to TRBD2 (5 bases). CDR1 and CDR2 from the germline V gene are SNHLY and FYNNEI. The CDR3 has 15 residues. Trimming cost V 5 bases and J 4 bases, with 15 bases left between them. The CDR3 sequence: CASSPPTTKYNEQFF. For the CDR3, the DNA is TGTGCCAGCAGTCCCCCCACGACTAAATACAATGAGCAGTTCTTC.

This sequence joins TRBV7-3 and TRBJ2-2, with TRBD1 matching over 7 bases. This CDR3 is 14 amino acids long. With V trimmed by 4 bases and J by 7 bases, 6 bases remained unmatched. CDR1 is SGHTA, CDR2 FQGTGA, per germline. As DNA, the CDR3 is TGTGCCAGCAGCTCGGGACAGAGGGGCGGGGAGCTGTTTTTT. This gives the protein CASSSGQRGGELFF.

The chain links TRBV10-2 to TRBJ2-7; maybe TRBD2 (6 bases). Trimming shortened V by 0 bases and J by 7 bases, and 7 bases separated the two germline ends. CDR3 size: 12 residues. Germline CDR1 WSHSY, CDR2 SAAADI. The CDR3: CASSESGREQYF. CDR3 in DNA: TGCGCCAGCAGTGAGTCAGGGAGGGAGCAGTACTTC.

The V gene is TRBV7-9, the J gene TRBJ2-1; no reliable D call. The CDR3 runs to 17 residues. Germline V gives CDR1 SEHNR, CDR2 FQNEAQ (reference sequence). Trimming stripped 5 bases from V and 3 bases from J, with 20 bases between. CDR3 bases: TGTGCCAGCAGCACCGCCCCCCTTGGGCGGCGCTACAATGAGCAGTTCTTC. It codes for CASSTAPLGRRYNEQFF.

The V and J genes are TRBV5-6 and TRBJ2-7, with 9 bases lining up with TRBD1. The V gene end was trimmed by 9 bases and the J gene end by 4 bases; junction bases not matched to a gene: 11. The CDR3 contains 14 residues. Germline values: CDR1 SGHDT, CDR2 YYEEEE. CDR3 protein: CATARGTGWYEQYF. DNA for the CDR3: TGTGCCACTGCAAGGGGGACAGGGTGGTACGAGCAGTACTTC. Supplemented by reference TRBV5-6 and TRBJ2-7, the full variable domain reads DAGVTQSPTHLIKTRGQQVTLRCSPKSGHDTVSWYQQALGQGPQFIFQYYEEEERQRGNFPDRFSGHQFPNYSSELNVNALLLGDSALYLCATARGTGWYEQYFGPGTRLTVT.

The V gene is TRBV11-3, the J gene TRBJ2-7, with 11 bases aligning to TRBD2. From germline, CDR1 is SGHNT and CDR2 YENEEA. CDR3 length: 18 amino acids. With V trimmed by 1 base and J by 2 bases, 10 bases remained unmatched. The CDR3 sequence is CASSLVLAGDTDPYEQYF. The CDR3 coding sequence is TGTGCCAGCAGCTTAGTACTAGCGGGAGACACGGACCCCTACGAGCAGTACTTC.

The V call is TRBV27, the J call TRBJ2-2, with D possibly TRBD1 on 5 matching bases. From germline, CDR1 is MNHEY and CDR2 SMNVEV (reference sequence). V was cut by 2 bases and J by 1 base, with 14 bases left in between. The CDR3 extends over 17 amino acids. CDR3 nucleotide sequence: TGTGCCAGCAGTTTAAAAGGTGCAGGGATGAACACCGGGGAGCTGTTTTTT. Translation gives CASSLKGAGMNTGELFF.

This chain links TRBV9 with TRBJ2-1; 9 bases agree with TRBD2. Germline V gene sequence: CDR1 SGDLS, CDR2 YYNGEE. The CDR3 runs 15 residues. J was trimmed by 5 bases and V by 0 bases; bases with no gene match: 3. For the CDR3, the DNA is TGTGCCAGCAGCGTAGGAGCGGGAGGCGACAATGAGCAGTTCTTC. Its protein product is CASSVGAGGDNEQFF. The variable domain in full, with the rest retrieved from reference TRBV9 and TRBJ2-1, is DSGVTQTPKHLITATGQRVTLRCSPRSGDLSVYWYQQSLDQGLQFLIQYYNGEERAKGNILERFSAQQFPDLHSELNLSSLELGDSALYFCASSVGAGGDNEQFFGPGTRLTVL.

CDR3: CASGLGGATGEKLFF. CDR3 nucleotide sequence: TGTGCTAGTGGTTTGGGGGGGGCAACGGGTGAAAAACTGTTTTTT. The chain couples TRBV12-5 to TRBJ1-4; D may be TRBD1 (6 bases). CDR3 length: 15 residues. Germline V gives CDR1 LGHNT, CDR2 FRNRAP. V was pared by 1 base and J by 7 bases, with 13 bases between.

This clone was detected only once. The rearrangement links TRBV10-1 to TRBJ2-1; maybe TRBD1 (7 bases). The CDR3 totals 14 residues. V lost 7 bases, J lost 4 bases, and 14 bases lay in between. The germline CDR1 and CDR2 sequences are WNHNN and SYGVQD (reference sequence). For the CDR3, the DNA is TGCGCCAGCAAAGGAGGGGGCTATTACAATGAGCAGTTCTTC. Residues: CASKGGGYYNEQFF.

The chain employs TRBV11-3 and TRBJ2-1; TRBD1 agrees at 9 bases. Germline-derived CDR1 and CDR2 are SGHNT and YENEEA. The CDR3 length is 15 residues. Losses at the gene ends were 7 bases for V and 3 bases for J; bases not matched to a gene: 7. In DNA, the CDR3 is TGTGCCAGCACAGCGAGACAGGGGGACTACAATGAGCAGTTCTTC. Protein sequence: CASTARQGDYNEQFF.

The rearrangement uses TRBV5-4 and TRBJ1-1, with D uncertain. There are 13 residues in the CDR3. The germline gives CDR1 SGHNT, CDR2 YYREEE (reference sequence). The V end was cut by 5 bases, the J end by 0 bases, with 8 bases between. The CDR3 spells CASRGPLNTEAFF. In nucleotides, the CDR3 is TGTGCCAGCAGAGGACCCTTGAACACTGAAGCTTTCTTT.

For the CDR3, the DNA is TGTGCCAGCAGTGAAGCGCTCGGACTCTCTGGAAACACCATATATTTT. Translated, it gives CASSEALGLSGNTIYF. The chain combines TRBV2 with TRBJ1-3; D is undetermined. The CDR3 spans 16 residues. The germline V gene has CDR1 SNHLY and CDR2 FYNNEI. The germline V and J ends were trimmed by 0 bases and 0 bases, with 9 bases remaining between them. Combining the CDR3 with reference TRBV2 and TRBJ1-3 gives the whole variable domain EPEVTQTPSHQVTQMGQEVILRCVPISNHLYFYWYRQILGQKVEFLVSFYNNEISEKSEIFDDQFSVERPDGSNFTLKIRSTKLEDSAMYFCASSEALGLSGNTIYFGEGSWLTVV.

The chain links TRBV9 to TRBJ2-2, with 7 bases matching TRBD2. The CDR3 is 14 residues long. CDR1 and CDR2 (germline): SGDLS, YYNGEE. With 0 bases clipped from V and 6 bases from J, the junction kept 2 bases outside the gene matches. CDR3 in amino acids: CASSVGGGSGELFF. The CDR3 DNA sequence: TGTGCCAGCAGCGTAGGGGGGGGTTCCGGGGAGCTGTTTTTT.

The genes are TRBV11-2 and TRBJ2-1; 14 positions match TRBD2. Trimming cost V 6 bases and J 0 bases; bases outside gene matches: 10. CDR1 and CDR2 (germline): SGHAT, FQNNGV. The CDR3 consists of 19 residues. CDR3 nucleotide sequence: TGTGCCAGCAGTCCGGGAGGACTAGCGGGAGGCAGCTCCTACAATGAGCAGTTCTTC. Its translation is CASSPGGLAGGSSYNEQFF.

The V call is TRBV9, the J call TRBJ2-7; no clear D. V lost 3 bases and J 5 bases, leaving 15 bases between the germline ends. CDR1 and CDR2 (germline): SGDLS, YYNGEE. The CDR3 runs 14 residues. CDR3 sequence (DNA): TGTGCCAGCAGCGGAGACCTTTCGGGCCACGAGCAGTACTTC. Protein sequence: CASSGDLSGHEQYF.